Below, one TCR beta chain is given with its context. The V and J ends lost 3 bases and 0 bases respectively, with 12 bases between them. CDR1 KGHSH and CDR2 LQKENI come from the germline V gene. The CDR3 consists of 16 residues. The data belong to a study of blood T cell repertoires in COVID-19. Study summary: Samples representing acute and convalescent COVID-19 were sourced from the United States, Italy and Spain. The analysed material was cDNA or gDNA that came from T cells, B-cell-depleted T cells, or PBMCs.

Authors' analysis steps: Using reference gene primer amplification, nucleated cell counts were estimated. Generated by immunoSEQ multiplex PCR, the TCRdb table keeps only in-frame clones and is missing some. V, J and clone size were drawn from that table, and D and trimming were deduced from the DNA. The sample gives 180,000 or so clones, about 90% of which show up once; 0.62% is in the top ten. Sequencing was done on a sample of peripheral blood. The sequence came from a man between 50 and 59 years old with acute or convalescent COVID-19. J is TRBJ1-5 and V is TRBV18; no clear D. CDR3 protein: CASSPQRRNSNQPQHF. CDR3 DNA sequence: TGTGCCAGCTCACCTCAACGCAGGAATAGCAATCAGCCCCAGCATTTT.